Described below is a single T cell receptor (beta chain) sequence and its context. No antigen is known for it. The data belong to a study of T cells expressing NK-cell markers. TCRdb reprocessed the 5' RACE reads, with one entry per CDR3 protein and no DNA. The clone table shows about 390,000 distinct CDR3 sequences, with the ten largest holding roughly a tenth. Study-level points and caveats: Clones of NKG2C+ T cells that had expanded were of unclear HCMV specificity. In roughly six donors, dominant NKG2C+ clonotypes were roughly 1.0-7.5% of CD8+ T cells.

The CDR3 contains 13 residues. The germline gives CDR1 ENHRY, CDR2 SYGVKD. The chain links TRBV10-3 to TRBJ2-3; the TCRdb D gene call, TRBD1, has no DNA to confirm it. Sample: blood T cells: a sorted CD56 or NKG2C T cell subset, CD4+ or CD8+ T cells, or bulk PBMC T cells (not recorded which). This TCR derives from a woman aged 50 to 60 in good health. The CDR3 loop reads CAISRDISDTQYF.